This T cell receptor beta chain was sequenced in a study of sequential checkpoint blockade in melanoma. Study at large: About 88 pretreatment tumor DNA samples were TCRβ immunosequenced. Study outcomes and limitations: For nivolumab-first patients, baseline tumor clonality was associated with response.

A word on this clone: Its antigen is not known.

Method: immunoSEQ multiplex PCR; TCRdb's copy keeps in-frame clones and lacks some. The sample includes roughly 4,000 clones, roughly 25% of them seen just once. As to treatment: randomized to nivolumab then ipilimumab (arm A) or the reverse (arm B). In germline, CDR1 is SNHLY, CDR2 FYNNEI. With 5 bases removed from V and 5 bases from J, the gap between germline ends came to 12 bases. CDR3 length: 13 amino acids. V and J are TRBV2 and TRBJ2-5; D is possibly TRBD1 (6 bases). The sequenced sample was tumor tissue (inferred from file names), obtained from a patient given nivolumab and ipilimumab in sequence. The TCR originated in a human donor with melanoma. The CDR3 here is CASSWGQGETQYF. CDR3 in DNA: TGTGCCAGCAGTTGGGGCCAGGGGGAGACCCAGTACTTC. Using reference TRBV2 and TRBJ2-5 for the parts outside the CDR3, the full variable domain is EPEVTQTPSHQVTQMGQEVILRCVPISNHLYFYWYRQILGQKVEFLVSFYNNEISEKSEIFDDQFSVERPDGSNFTLKIRSTKLEDSAMYFCASSWGQGETQYFGPGTRLLVL.